This TCR beta chain was recorded in a study of shared clonotypes between healthy human individuals. Under the authors' procedure: Junction-only sequences without quality scores came from ImmunoSEQ, so filtering differed. The table came from immunoSEQ multiplex PCR; TCRdb's copy has only in-frame clones and leaves some out. V and J calls and clone size are given by that table; D and trimming were obtained from the DNA. The sample includes roughly 500,000 clones, less than 85% of them seen just once. Study-wide points: Donors were few, which limited the genetic and exposure-history diversity represented.

The CDR3 is made up of 11 amino acids. V was shortened by 2 bases and J by 5 bases, with 2 bases between the two germline ends. Germline V gene data show CDR1 as MNHNY and CDR2 as SVGAGI (reference sequence). Adult donors, all healthy and HIV-negative, had no recent acute infections or vaccinations. On this clone itself: Its antigen remains unknown.

V is TRBV6-6 and J is TRBJ2-3; D not certain. The origin of this receptor is a middle-aged woman in good health. Some clones in this sample may be carry-over from other donors' samples. The sequenced material came from PBMCs. CDR3 loop: CASSYVDTQYF. The CDR3 DNA reads as TGTGCCAGCAGTTACGTAGATACGCAGTATTTT.